The sequence of this T cell receptor beta chain was determined in a study of CD8 T cells in Susac syndrome (dated by TCRdb to the late 2010s). With regard to the full study: Of the Susac syndrome patients who were sequenced, eight or nine were in clinical remission while six had clinically active disease. Clonality of the CD8+ T cell repertoire was compared between about a dozen healthy donors, roughly 14 Susac syndrome patients and roughly 15 multiple sclerosis patients. The study used repertoire sequencing to test whether antigen drove CD8+ T cell activation and differentiation in Susac syndrome. Susac syndrome patients were therapy-naive, on corticosteroids (some also receiving IVIg), or on IVIg alone at blood withdrawal. On the study overall, not on this receptor specifically: Susac syndrome CD8+ repertoires showed clonal expansion, highest in CD8+ TEMRA cells and greater in clinically active than remitting patients. The TCR sequencing and HLA analysis was acknowledged to have included a relatively small number of individuals. About 15 Susac-specific public clones were identified in the total CD8+ repertoire, and roughly five Susac-specific public clones were identified in the CD8+ TEMRA repertoire.

RNA was extracted using the RNeasy kit, and about 0.45 to 1 ug of the RNA was reverse transcribed with random hexamers. The immunoSEQ multiplex PCR assay, covering 54 Vbeta and 13 Jbeta segments, was used to amplify TCR beta CDR3 regions. PCR amplification bias was corrected by using a synthetic template baseline for primer optimization and computational correction. The published analysis was carried out like this. Reads were annotated to V, D and J genes per IMGT and analyzed with immunoSEQ Analyzer, keeping only productive sequences. Clonality was computed as one minus Shannon entropy normalized by log2 of the number of productive unique sequences. Public and private clones were assessed among the 100 most prevalent clones of each patient and control. A clone was defined as Susac-specific if it was absent from the healthy and MS cohorts, from over 1,000 published viral clones and from other ImmuneACCESS disease sequences. Through fastp at Q25 and MiXCR, TCRdb rebuilt clones from the public reads, retaining in-frame beta chains. Each record represents a unique CDR3 protein, reported with the most common genes and DNA among its rows. V and J calls and clone size were set by TCRdb, not the authors. This sample has nearly 110,000 distinct CDR3 sequences in its table, and approximately 94% of those were observed once. Over 0.35% of the sample rests with the top ten.

Regarding this clonotype: Its antigen has not been determined. No much larger clonotype is one base removed from it; base qualities were not supplied.

Trimming removed 6 bases from V and 4 bases from J; the gene matches leave 8 bases unexplained. The CDR3 starts with the cysteine, ends with the phenylalanine, and has 14 residues. Just CDR3 DNA is preserved here, 42 bases in frame from base 1. The germline V gene gives CDR1 as SQVTM and CDR2 as ANQGSEA. Peripheral blood CD8+ and CD4+ T cells from healthy donors, Susac syndrome patients and multiple sclerosis patients were profiled by high-throughput TCR beta sequencing. Recently defined diagnostic criteria for definite or probable disease were met by the Susac syndrome patients. Bulk CD8+ and CD4+ T cells were purified by magnetic negative isolation, whereas CD8+ TEMRA cells were enriched by FACS. Blood was collected in EDTA tubes and processed within 24 hours, with PBMCs isolated through density gradient centrifugation. PBMCs intended for TCR sequencing were cryopreserved in liquid nitrogen and thawed later in a water bath at 37 degrees C. The sorted or isolated CD4+, CD8+ and CD8+ TEMRA cells reached a purity of at least 90%.

Sequenced input: CD8+ T cells from PBMCs. The chain employs TRBV29-1 and TRBJ1-2; TRBD1 aligns with 10 central bases. The sequence was obtained from a human donor with Susac syndrome. The nucleotide sequence reads TGCAGCGTAGGGGGGACAGGGGACCCCTATGGCTACACCTTC. Translated, it reads CSVGGTGDPYGYTF. Reference TRBV29-1 and TRBJ1-2 proteins supply the regions before and after the CDR3; the full variable domain is: SAVISQKPSRDICQRGTSLTIQCQVDSQVTMMFWYRQQPGQSLTLIATANQGSEATYESGFVIDKFPISRPNLTFSTLTVSNMSPEDSSIYLCSVGGTGDPYGYTFGSGTRLTVV.